This T cell receptor beta chain came from a study of blood T cell repertoires in COVID-19. In the source study's methods: It was from reference gene primer amplification that nucleated cell counts were estimated. Sequenced by immunoSEQ multiplex PCR; TCRdb stores in-frame clones only, minus some. Clonal size and the V and J genes are those of that table, whereas D and trimming came from the DNA. Of approximately 200,000 clones in the sample, about 85% were seen once. Cohorts were determined from participant-reported clinical history. Two negative PCRs, clearance, or symptom resolution characterized the recovered Cohort 3 donors. Of note for this clone: The junction departs from germline at one end; a sequencing error may be responsible.

The CDR3 consists of 15 residues. CDR1 is LGHDT, CDR2 YNNKEL, per germline (reference sequence). The source of this sequence is a man aged 40-49 years who had recovered from COVID-19. This chain links TRBV3-1 (or the pseudogene TRBV3-2) with TRBJ1-2, with a possible D match to TRBD1 (6 bases). Sequenced: PBMCs or T cells enriched from blood (not recorded which). CDR3 residues: CASSQVDRGSYRYTF. The CDR3 nucleotides are TGTGCCAGCAGCCAAGTGGACAGAGGGTCCTATCGCTACACCTTC.